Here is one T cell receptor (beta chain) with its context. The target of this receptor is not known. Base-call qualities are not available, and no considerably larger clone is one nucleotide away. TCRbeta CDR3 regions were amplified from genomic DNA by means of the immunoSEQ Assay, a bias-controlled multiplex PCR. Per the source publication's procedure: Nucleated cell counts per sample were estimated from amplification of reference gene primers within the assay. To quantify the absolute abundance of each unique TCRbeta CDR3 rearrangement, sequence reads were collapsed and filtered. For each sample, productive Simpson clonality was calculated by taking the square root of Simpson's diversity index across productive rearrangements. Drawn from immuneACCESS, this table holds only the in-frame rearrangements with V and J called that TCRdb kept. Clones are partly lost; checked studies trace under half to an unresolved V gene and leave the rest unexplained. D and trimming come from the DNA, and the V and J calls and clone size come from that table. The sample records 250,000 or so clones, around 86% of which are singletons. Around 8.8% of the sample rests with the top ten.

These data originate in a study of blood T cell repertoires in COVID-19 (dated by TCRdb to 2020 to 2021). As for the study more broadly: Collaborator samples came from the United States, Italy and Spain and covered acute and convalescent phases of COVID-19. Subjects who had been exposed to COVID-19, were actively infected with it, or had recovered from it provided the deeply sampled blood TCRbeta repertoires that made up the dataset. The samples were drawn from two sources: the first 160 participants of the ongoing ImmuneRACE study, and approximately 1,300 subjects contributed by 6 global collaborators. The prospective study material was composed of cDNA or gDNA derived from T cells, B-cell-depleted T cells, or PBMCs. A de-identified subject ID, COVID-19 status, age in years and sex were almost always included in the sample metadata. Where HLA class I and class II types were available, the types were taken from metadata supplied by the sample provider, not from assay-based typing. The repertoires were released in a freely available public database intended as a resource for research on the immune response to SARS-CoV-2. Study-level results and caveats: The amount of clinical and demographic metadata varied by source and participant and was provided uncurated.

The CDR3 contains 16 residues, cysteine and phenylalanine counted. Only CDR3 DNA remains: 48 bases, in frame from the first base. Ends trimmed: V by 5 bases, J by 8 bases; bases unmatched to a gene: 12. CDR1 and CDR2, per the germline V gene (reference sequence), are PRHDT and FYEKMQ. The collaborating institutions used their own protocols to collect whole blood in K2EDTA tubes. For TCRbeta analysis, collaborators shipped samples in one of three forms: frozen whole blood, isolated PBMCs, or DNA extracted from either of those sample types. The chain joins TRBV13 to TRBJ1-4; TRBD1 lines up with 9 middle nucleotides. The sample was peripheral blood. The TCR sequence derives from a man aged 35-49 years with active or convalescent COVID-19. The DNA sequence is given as TGTGCCAGCAGCCCGGACAGCGGGACAGGGAAAGAAAAACTGTTTTTT. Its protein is CASSPDSGTGKEKLFF.